Included here is one TCR beta chain sequence, with context. Mismatch with germline at one junction end may stem from a read error. The data originate from a study of blood T cell repertoires in COVID-19. Study details: The origin of the acute and convalescent COVID-19 samples was the United States, Italy and Spain. T cells, B-cell-depleted T cells, or PBMCs supplied cDNA or gDNA.

The cohort comprised adults aged about 18 to 100 years residing in about 25 US areas. Assignment of participants to cohorts was predicated upon participant-reported clinical history. Measured with immunoSEQ multiplex PCR; TCRdb has only the in-frame clones, and not every one. The table has 230,000 or so clones, around 90% seen once. CDR3 length: 12 amino acids. Per germline, CDR1 ENHRY and CDR2 SYGVKD. This rearrangement joins TRBV10-3 to TRBJ1-3; 9 bases agree with TRBD1. This TCR derives from a woman aged 30 to 39 who had recovered from COVID-19. The sample comprised PBMCs or T cells enriched from blood (not recorded which). CDR3 DNA sequence: TGTGCCATCAGTGAGATGGGACAGGGCTTAAATTTT. Translated, it gives CAISEMGQGLNF.